The present T cell receptor (beta chain) was sequenced within a study of T cells in Graves' hyperthyroidism and ophthalmopathy (dated by TCRdb to between 2019 and 2020). Regarding the complete study: Peripheral blood samples were taken at initial diagnosis, before any treatment was given. In addition, the study compared T-cell repertoires in thyroid tissue and in blood from roughly six Graves' hyperthyroidism patients. A discovery cohort of about a hundred patients, fewer than 50 with Graves' ophthalmopathy and under 60 with stable Graves' hyperthyroidism, was used to find distinguishing TCR V-J signatures. Once sampling was done, hyperthyroidism patients were given methimazole at a starting dose of 30 mg daily, whereas ophthalmopathy patients were given high-dose intravenous methylprednisolone. For training and testing, the 110 or so patients in the discovery cohort were randomly divided in a 7:3 ratio. According to the paper, TCR Vbeta CDR3 sequencing was carried out on 135 peripheral blood samples, which came from 40 to 45 ophthalmopathy, some 73 hyperthyroidism and approximately 17 progressor patients. Whether ophthalmopathy could be predicted prospectively was tested in an independent validation cohort made up of under 20 hyperthyroidism patients plus 17 patients who later progressed to ophthalmopathy.

Hyperthyroidism patients were aged 18 to 65 years and newly diagnosed, with disease duration of less than 2 months. Any patient with an uncontrolled infection, another autoimmune disease, pregnancy or lactation was excluded. Diagnoses were based on clinical symptoms, serum thyroxine and TRAb, thyroid ultrasound and orbital computed tomography. Blood from progressor patients was collected at the time of first diagnosis with hyperthyroidism, before any ophthalmopathy symptoms had appeared. Ficoll-Paque density gradient centrifugation was used to isolate PBMCs from 10 ml of fresh peripheral blood. Progressor patients were first diagnosed with Graves' hyperthyroidism and then developed ophthalmopathy during follow-up. Total RNA was extracted with Trizol reagent, and quality was checked on an Agilent 2100 Bioanalyzer. This clonotype was counted many times. The clone's antigen remains unknown. No clone much larger than this one lies a single base away; base qualities are absent.

Broader findings and caveats from the paper: Sample size was not statistically predetermined, and investigators were not blinded to group allocation. Blood samples also contained most of the expanded thyroid clonotypes (frequency above 0.001), which suggests that blood repertoires may reflect thyroid immune responses. In validation, progression to ophthalmopathy was predicted by the model with almost 71% sensitivity and 72.22% specificity, a median of about 6.8 months before onset. Ophthalmopathy was separated from stable hyperthyroidism by a 13 V-J signature model, with around 88% sensitivity and approximately 81% specificity obtained in cross-validation and 80%/75% obtained in testing.

The TCR beta CDR3 regions were amplified from the RNA transcripts. For the first round of RT-PCR on the TCR CDR3, the HTBI primer set was used together with the Qiagen OneStep RT-PCR kit. Libraries were constructed in a second round of multiplex PCR, after which size selection and purification were carried out. Paired-end sequencing of the libraries was performed with 100 bp reads on an Illumina HiSeq2000. The study's own analysis went as follows. SOAPnuke was used to process the raw data, removing reads that contained adapters or uncalled bases, had a mean Phred below 15, or lacked an exact match to the constant primer or identifier. COPE v1.2.5 was used to merge the high-quality paired reads, and each unique nucleotide sequence was defined as a clonotype. Clonotypes were aligned to IMGT TRBV, TRBD and TRBJ reference segments using MiTCR v1.1. The analysis was restricted to V-J combinations with a frequency above 0.0001, which together covered roughly 99% of the repertoires. The TCS score was defined as F50 (clonal expansion) divided by E x V (chaos), with BLOSUM62-based TCRdist calculated between CDR3 peptides within each V-J. Welch's t-statistics and random forest reduced fewer than 600 V-J features to 13, which were used in a naive Bayes classifier (R e1071). Clones were called with MiXCR by TCRdb after fastp trimmed the public reads at Q25, and only in-frame beta chains were retained. Every CDR3 protein is listed once, alongside the most common genes and DNA of its rows. V and J calls and clone size were set by TCRdb, not the authors. This sample is represented by approximately 400,000 distinct CDR3 sequences; more than 15% of them were singletons. 28% of the sample lies in the top ten.

The germline V gene (reference sequence) yields MNHEY for CDR1 and SMNVEV for CDR2. Trimming removed 8 bases from V and 0 bases from J; the gene matches leave 4 bases unexplained. Its CDR3 holds 14 amino acids, cysteine through phenylalanine. The sequence is cut down to CDR3 DNA, 42 bases in frame from base 1. Sample: blood. The chain uses TRBV27 and TRBJ1-5, and 7 junction bases match TRBD1. The origin of this receptor is a woman younger than 30 with Graves' hyperthyroidism that later progressed to Graves' ophthalmopathy. This receptor has the CDR3 CASRTGDSNQPQHF. The DNA sequence is TGTGCCAGCCGTACAGGGGATAGCAATCAGCCCCAGCATTTT.